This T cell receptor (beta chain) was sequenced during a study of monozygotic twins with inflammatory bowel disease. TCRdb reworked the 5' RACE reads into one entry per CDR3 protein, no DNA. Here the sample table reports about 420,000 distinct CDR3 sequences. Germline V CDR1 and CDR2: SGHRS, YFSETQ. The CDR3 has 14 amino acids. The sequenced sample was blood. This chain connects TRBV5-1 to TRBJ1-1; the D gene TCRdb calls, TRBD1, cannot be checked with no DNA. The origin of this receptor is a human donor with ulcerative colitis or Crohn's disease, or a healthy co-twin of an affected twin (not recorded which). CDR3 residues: CASSLGDRKAEAFF.